What follows is one T cell receptor beta chain and its context. This CDR3 is 14 amino acids long. V was cut by 1 base and J by 7 bases, with 13 bases left in between. Germline loops: CDR1 LNHDA, CDR2 SQIVND (reference sequence). Libraries were prepared by immunoSEQ multiplex PCR; TCRdb keeps only in-frame clonotypes and omits some of them. The data contain under 200,000 clones, 91% of them singletons. The data originate from a study of control samples from healthy donors and cancer patients. Sequencing was done on a sample of blood. The chain is built from TRBV19 and TRBJ1-2; D is unresolved. This TCR was sampled from a woman aged 25-40 years in good health. CDR3 loop: CASSIGAAVGGYTF. The CDR3 DNA reads TGTGCCAGTAGTATAGGGGCGGCAGTTGGTGGCTACACCTTC.